The present entry profiles one TCR beta chain with its context. The data belong to a study of blood T cell repertoires in COVID-19. On the study more broadly: The United States, Italy and Spain provided the acute and convalescent COVID-19 samples. The cDNA or gDNA used as material had been derived from T cells, B-cell-depleted T cells, or PBMCs.

The CDR3 runs 15 residues. Trimming took off 1 base at V and 5 bases at J, with 10 bases between the two ends. Germline V gene lookup returns CDR1 KGHDR and CDR2 SFDVKD. The authors' processing: Amplification of reference gene primers was used by the study to estimate nucleated cell counts. The repertoire was sequenced with immunoSEQ multiplex PCR; TCRdb's copy has only in-frame clones and lacks some. V and J calls and clone size are those listed in that table; D and trimming were worked out from the DNA. The sample lists approximately 140,000 clones, roughly 87% occurring once. The V gene is TRBV24-1, the J gene TRBJ1-4, with unresolved D. The specimen sequenced was peripheral blood. The TCR comes from a woman aged 60-75 years with active or convalescent COVID-19. Here the CDR3 reads CATSDFKGDNEKLFF. In DNA form, the CDR3 reads TGTGCCACCAGTGATTTCAAGGGAGACAATGAAAAACTGTTTTTT.